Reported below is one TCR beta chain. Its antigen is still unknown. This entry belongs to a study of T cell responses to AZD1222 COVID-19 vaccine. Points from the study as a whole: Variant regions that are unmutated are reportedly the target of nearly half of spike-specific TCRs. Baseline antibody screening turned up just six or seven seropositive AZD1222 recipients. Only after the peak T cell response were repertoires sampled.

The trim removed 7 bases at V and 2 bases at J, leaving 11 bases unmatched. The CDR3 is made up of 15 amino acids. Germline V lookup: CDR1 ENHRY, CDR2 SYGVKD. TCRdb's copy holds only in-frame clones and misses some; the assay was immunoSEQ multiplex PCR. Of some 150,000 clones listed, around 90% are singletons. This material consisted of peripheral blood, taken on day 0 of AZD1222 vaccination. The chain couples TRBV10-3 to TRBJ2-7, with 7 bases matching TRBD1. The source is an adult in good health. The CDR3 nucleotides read TGTGCCATCATGGGTGGGGACAGAGGGCCCTACGAGCAGTACTTC. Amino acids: CAIMGGDRGPYEQYF.